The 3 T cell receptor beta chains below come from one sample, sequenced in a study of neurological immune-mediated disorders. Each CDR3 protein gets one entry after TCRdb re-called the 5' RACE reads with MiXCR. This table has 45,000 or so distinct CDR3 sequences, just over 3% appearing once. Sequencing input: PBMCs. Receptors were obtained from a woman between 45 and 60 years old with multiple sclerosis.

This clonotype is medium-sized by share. CDR3 nucleotide sequence: TGTGCCAGCACCCAAGGCCGGCCCGGGGGAGAGCAGTTCTTC. Residues: CASTQGRPGGEQFF. The chain is built from TRBV7-3 and TRBJ2-1; TRBD2 might be the D (6 bases). Trimming left V 7 bases short and J 10 bases short, with 20 bases between. Germline CDR1 is SGHTA and CDR2 is FQGTGA. The CDR3 contains 14 residues.

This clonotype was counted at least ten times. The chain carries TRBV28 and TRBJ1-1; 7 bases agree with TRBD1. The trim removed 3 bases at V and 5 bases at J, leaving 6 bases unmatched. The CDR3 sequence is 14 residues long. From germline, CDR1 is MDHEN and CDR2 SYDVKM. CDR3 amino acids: CASSFGGTETEAFF. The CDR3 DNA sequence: TGTGCCAGCAGTTTCGGCGGGACAGAGACTGAAGCTTTCTTT.

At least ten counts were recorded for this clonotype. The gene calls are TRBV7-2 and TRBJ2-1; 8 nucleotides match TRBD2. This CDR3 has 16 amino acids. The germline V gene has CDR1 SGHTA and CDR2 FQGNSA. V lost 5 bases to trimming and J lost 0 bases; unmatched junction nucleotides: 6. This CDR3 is CASSISGTRSYNEQFF. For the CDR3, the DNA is TGTGCCAGCAGCATTAGCGGGACCCGCTCCTACAATGAGCAGTTCTTC.